The present entry profiles one T cell receptor (beta chain) with its context. These data come from a study of blood T cell repertoires in COVID-19. Profiling relied on immunoSEQ multiplex PCR, and the TCRdb table lists in-frame clones only, not all of them. The sample holds 120,000 or so clones, 76% seen once. Sequenced material: peripheral blood. This receptor was identified in a woman aged 80 or over with acute or convalescent COVID-19.

CDR3 residues: CASHSGTGVEQYF. CDR3 bases: TGTGCCAGTCATTCCGGGACAGGGGTCGAGCAGTACTTC. The chain employs TRBV27 and TRBJ2-7, with 10 bases matching TRBD1. Germline V lookup: CDR1 MNHEY, CDR2 SMNVEV (reference sequence). Trimming took 9 bases from V and 6 from J; bases not matched to a gene: 8. CDR3 size: 13 residues.